These 20 T cell receptor beta chains were all obtained from the same sample, sequenced in a study of Ad26.COV2.S vaccination and SARS-CoV-2 variants. Produced via immunoSEQ multiplex PCR; TCRdb's table is partial and in-frame only. Of around 170,000 clones listed, around 85% are singletons. The sequences come from peripheral blood, collected after recovery from COVID-19. The origin of the receptors is a human donor who had recovered from COVID-19.

The chain links TRBV5-1 to TRBJ1-2, with TRBD1 as a possible D gene (5 bases). Looked up from germline, CDR1 is SGHRS and CDR2 is YFSETQ. Trimming pared 4 bases from V and 8 bases from J, leaving 24 bases between. This CDR3 contains 16 residues. CDR3 protein: CASSPSSASGARGYTF. In DNA, the CDR3 is TGCGCCAGCAGCCCCTCCTCGGCGAGTGGGGCGCGGGGCTACACCTTC. Looking up the rest from reference TRBV5-1 and TRBJ1-2 gives the full variable domain: KAGVTQTPRYLIKTRGQQVTLSCSPISGHRSVSWYQQTPGQGLQFLFEYFSETQRNKGNFPGRFSGRQFSNSRSEMNVSTLELGDSALYLCASSPSSASGARGYTFGSGTRLTVV.

This clone was counted only a few times. V usage is TRBV7-9 and J usage is TRBJ2-2; D is tentatively TRBD1 or TRBD2 (5 bases each). Germline lookup yields CDR1 SEHNR and CDR2 FQNEAQ (reference sequence). The CDR3 sequence is 13 residues long. Trimming took 2 bases from V and 7 from J, leaving 8 bases between them. The CDR3 region has the DNA TGTGCCAGCAGCTTATCAGGGAGCGGGGAGCTGTTTTTT. Protein: CASSLSGSGELFF.

The DNA of the CDR3 is TGTGCCACCAGCAGAGCGAACACTGAAGCTTTCTTT. Amino acids: CATSRANTEAFF. The rearrangement joins TRBV15 to TRBJ1-1; D is undetermined. The CDR3 loop spans 12 amino acids. CDR1 is LNHNV and CDR2 is YYDKDF in the germline V gene (reference sequence). The V and J ends lost 1 base and 1 base respectively, with 1 base between them.

The chain recombines TRBV5-1 with TRBJ2-5; no firm D call. V dropped 4 bases and J dropped 1 base, with 11 bases sitting between them. The germline gives CDR1 SGHRS, CDR2 YFSETQ. The length of the CDR3 is 14 residues. The CDR3 here is CASSTNGLQETQYF. CDR3 coding DNA: TGCGCCAGCAGCACCAATGGGCTCCAAGAGACCCAGTACTTC.

The chain combines TRBV4-2 with TRBJ1-4; 7 bases map to TRBD1. This CDR3 comprises 16 residues. Germline V gene data show CDR1 as LGHNA and CDR2 as YNFKEQ. Unmatched junction bases numbered 6, after V lost 0 bases and J lost 5 bases. The CDR3 spells CASSQDWTGPNEKLFF. CDR3 nucleotide sequence: TGTGCCAGCAGCCAAGACTGGACAGGCCCAAATGAAAAACTGTTTTTT.

The rearrangement uses TRBV10-3 and TRBJ2-3, with 8 positions matching TRBD2. V lost 9 bases and J lost 4; bases outside the gene matches: 6. Germline values: CDR1 ENHRY, CDR2 SYGVKD. The CDR3 has 13 amino acids. The CDR3 sequence: CAISWREADTQYF. The CDR3 coding sequence is TGTGCCATATCGTGGCGGGAGGCAGATACGCAGTATTTT.

This clone is a singleton in its sample. V and J are TRBV10-3 and TRBJ1-6, with D unclear. The V gene lost 2 bases and the J gene lost 7 bases, with 12 bases spanning the gap. Looked up from germline, CDR1 is ENHRY and CDR2 is SYGVKD. The CDR3 has 15 amino acids. DNA for the CDR3: TGTGCCATCAGTGAGGGCCACCGGCAGAATTCACCCCTCCACTTT. Translating gives CAISEGHRQNSPLHF.

The V gene is TRBV19, the J gene TRBJ2-3; maybe TRBD2 (5 bases). Per germline, CDR1 LNHDA and CDR2 SQIVND (reference sequence). Trimming removed 3 bases from V and 3 bases from J, with 10 bases in between. The CDR3 length is 14 residues. This CDR3 reads CASSMERATDTQYF. The CDR3 DNA sequence: TGTGCCAGTAGTATGGAGAGGGCTACAGATACGCAGTATTTT.

The chain employs TRBV19 and TRBJ2-7; D is perhaps TRBD1 or TRBD2 (5 bases each). The CDR3 extends over 13 amino acids. The ends were cut back, 7 bases at V and 0 bases at J, with 10 bases in the middle. The V gene's germline CDR1 is LNHDA and CDR2 SQIVND (reference sequence). The CDR3 DNA sequence: TGTGCCAGTAAAGGGGACCGCTCCTACGAGCAGTACTTC. It codes for CASKGDRSYEQYF.

V and J are TRBV27 and TRBJ2-1; 7 positions match TRBD1. V shed 4 bases and J 4 bases; nucleotides not matched to a gene: 4. The CDR3 runs to 14 residues. Looked up from germline, CDR1 is MNHEY and CDR2 is SMNVEV (reference sequence). In DNA form, the CDR3 reads TGTGCCAGCAGTTGGACCAGGGGGTACAATGAGCAGTTCTTC. This translates into CASSWTRGYNEQFF.

The rearrangement joins TRBV2 to TRBJ1-2, with 10 bases aligning to TRBD1. Trimming took 5 bases from V and 6 from J; bases not matched to a gene: 6. The CDR3 consists of 14 residues. Germline CDR1 is SNHLY and CDR2 is FYNNEI. The CDR3 DNA is TGTGCCAGCAGTAGACAGGGGGCTCTGGATGGCTACACCTTC. This codes for CASSRQGALDGYTF.

The rearrangement uses TRBV7-9 and TRBJ2-7; D unclear. CDR3 size: 12 residues. Between the trimmed V and J ends, which lost 5 bases and 0 bases, there was a span of 5 bases. From germline, CDR1 is SEHNR and CDR2 FQNEAQ (reference sequence). The CDR3 nucleotides are TGTGCCAGCAGCGGGGACTCCTACGAGCAGTACTTC. The encoded protein is CASSGDSYEQYF.

The chain joins TRBV5-1 to TRBJ2-1; D is tentatively TRBD1 or TRBD2 (7 bases each). The CDR3 runs to 14 residues. Trimming shortened V by 5 bases and J by 8 bases, and 17 bases separated the two germline ends. Germline lookup yields CDR1 SGHRS and CDR2 YFSETQ. Here the CDR3 reads CASRSGGAQYEQFF. The CDR3 DNA reads TGCGCCAGCAGGTCAGGGGGGGCCCAATATGAGCAGTTCTTC.

The chain employs TRBV19 and TRBJ2-7, with D maybe TRBD2 (6 bases). The V end was cut by 5 bases, the J end by 6 bases, with 14 bases between. Per germline, CDR1 LNHDA and CDR2 SQIVND (reference sequence). This CDR3 contains 13 residues. CDR3 in DNA: TGTGCCAGTAGTTCAACCTTCGGGGGCGAGCAGTACTTC. Translating it yields CASSSTFGGEQYF. The whole variable domain, filled in from reference TRBV19 and TRBJ2-7, reads DGGITQSPKYLFRKEGQNVTLSCEQNLNHDAMYWYRQDPGQGLRLIYYSQIVNDFQKGDIAEGYSVSREKKESFPLTVTSAQKNPTAFYLCASSSTFGGEQYFGPGTRLTVT.

This clone was found a few times. The V call is TRBV7-8, the J call TRBJ1-3; no reliable D call. Germline loops: CDR1 SGHVS, CDR2 FQNEAQ. CDR3 size: 19 residues. Trimming took off 2 bases at V and 0 bases at J, with 20 bases between the two ends. The CDR3 here is CASSLHGWGGLISGNTIYF. CDR3 sequence (DNA): TGTGCCAGCAGCTTACACGGTTGGGGAGGACTGATCTCTGGAAACACCATATATTTT.

This chain joins TRBV5-1 and TRBJ1-3, with a tentative D call TRBD1 (5 bases). Germline lookup yields CDR1 SGHRS and CDR2 YFSETQ. The CDR3 length is 16 residues. V lost 4 bases and J lost 0, with 14 bases in between. CDR3 DNA: TGCGCCAGCAGCCCCGACAGCGCTCACTCTGGAAACACCATATATTTT. This codes for CASSPDSAHSGNTIYF.

The rearrangement uses TRBV5-1 and TRBJ2-1, with D possibly being TRBD2 (5 bases). Trimming shortened V by 5 bases and J by 4 bases, and 7 bases separated the two germline ends. Germline CDR1 SGHRS, CDR2 YFSETQ. This CDR3 has 12 amino acids. In DNA, the CDR3 is TGCGCCAGCAGATCGGGGTACAATGAGCAGTTCTTC. Protein: CASRSGYNEQFF.

The chain carries TRBV5-1 and TRBJ2-5; D may be TRBD1 (7 bases). Looked up from germline, CDR1 is SGHRS and CDR2 is YFSETQ. The CDR3 sequence is 16 residues long. V lost 4 bases, J lost 4 bases, and 20 bases lay in between. Here the CDR3 reads CASSPPQGKEGETQYF. Here the CDR3 DNA reads TGCGCCAGCAGCCCACCACAGGGGAAGGAGGGAGAGACCCAGTACTTC. Based on the CDR3 plus reference TRBV5-1 and TRBJ2-5, the full variable domain is KAGVTQTPRYLIKTRGQQVTLSCSPISGHRSVSWYQQTPGQGLQFLFEYFSETQRNKGNFPGRFSGRQFSNSRSEMNVSTLELGDSALYLCASSPPQGKEGETQYFGPGTRLLVL.

The V gene is TRBV12-3 or TRBV12-4, the J gene TRBJ1-2, with D perhaps matching TRBD1 (5 bases). V gave up 6 bases and J gave up 8 bases, with 13 bases separating them. This CDR3 is built from 12 residues. The DNA for the CDR3 is TGTGCCAGCAGCCGAGGGGTTGGCGGCTACACCTTC. It is translated as CASSRGVGGYTF.

A few counts support this clone. This chain uses TRBV28 with TRBJ1-5; no reliable D call. The CDR3 is made up of 13 amino acids. Trimming shortened V by 3 bases and J by 4 bases, and 7 bases separated the two germline ends. CDR1 and CDR2 (germline): MDHEN, SYDVKM. In DNA form, the CDR3 reads TGTGCCAGCAGTTTTTCTTGGAATCAGCCCCAGCATTTT. The encoded protein is CASSFSWNQPQHF. Using reference TRBV28 and TRBJ1-5 for the parts outside the CDR3, the full variable domain is DVKVTQSSRYLVKRTGEKVFLECVQDMDHENMFWYRQDPGLGLRLIYFSYDVKMKEKGDIPEGYSVSREKKERFSLILESASTNQTSMYLCASSFSWNQPQHFGDGTRLSIL.